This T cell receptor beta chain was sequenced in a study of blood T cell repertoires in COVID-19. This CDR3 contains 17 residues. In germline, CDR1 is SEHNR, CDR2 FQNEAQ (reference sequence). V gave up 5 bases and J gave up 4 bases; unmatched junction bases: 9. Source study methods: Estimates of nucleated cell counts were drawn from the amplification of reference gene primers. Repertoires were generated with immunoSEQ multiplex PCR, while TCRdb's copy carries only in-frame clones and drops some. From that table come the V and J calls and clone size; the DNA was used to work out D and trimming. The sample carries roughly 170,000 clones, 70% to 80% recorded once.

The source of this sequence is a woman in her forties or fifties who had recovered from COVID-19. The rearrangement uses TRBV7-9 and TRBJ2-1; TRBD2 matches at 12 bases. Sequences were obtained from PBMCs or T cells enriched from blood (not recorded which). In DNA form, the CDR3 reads TGTGCCAGCAGCACCTTGCCTAGCGGGAGGGCATACAATGAGCAGTTCTTC. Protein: CASSTLPSGRAYNEQFF.